This TCR beta chain appears in the sequencing data of a study of T cell changes during pregnancy in multiple sclerosis. Trimming took 5 bases from V and 8 from J, leaving 20 bases between them. The CDR3 totals 15 residues. CDR1 is SGHRS, CDR2 YFSETQ, per germline. TCRdb's copy holds only in-frame clones and misses some; the assay was immunoSEQ multiplex PCR. Found here are roughly 74,000 clones, approximately 90% of them singletons; the top ten hold around 3%. The sample was peripheral blood, taken before pregnancy. This receptor was identified in a female donor with multiple sclerosis, enrolled in a pregnancy study. This chain connects TRBV5-1 to TRBJ2-1; a possible D gene is TRBD1 (6 bases). In DNA, the CDR3 is TGCGCCAGCAGTTATAAGGCAGGGGACGTAGATGAGCAGTTCTTC. Encoded protein: CASSYKAGDVDEQFF.